The 12 T cell receptor beta chains presented below share a single source sample, sequenced in a study of CD4 and CD8 cells across lung adenocarcinoma regions. Using its own MiXCR run on the PCR reads, TCRdb lists one record per CDR3 protein. Among roughly 3,300 distinct CDR3 sequences listed, roughly 61% were seen once. Sequencing was carried out using CD4+ T cells from the center of a lung tumor. These receptors were obtained from a female donor with lung adenocarcinoma. The CD4 and CD8 labels of this study may be unreliable.

About this clonotype itself: This may be a read error, as it is one base from a much larger clone. The rearrangement joins TRBV6-1 to TRBJ2-1; D uncertain. The ends were cut back, 3 bases at V and 10 bases at J, with 16 bases in the middle. Germline V gene sequence: CDR1 MNHNS, CDR2 SASEGT. CDR3 length: 14 amino acids. Written as DNA, the CDR3 is TGTGCCAGCAGTGAGCACTCCGCGGCCTACGAGCAGTTCTTC. Protein sequence: CASSEHSAAYEQFF.

By proportion, this clonotype is medium-sized. V usage is TRBV4-1 and J usage is TRBJ2-1; 14 nucleotides agree with TRBD2. From germline, CDR1 is MGHRA and CDR2 YSYEKL. The V gene end was trimmed by 2 bases and the J gene end by 3 bases; junction bases not matched to a gene: 3. The CDR3 is made up of 17 amino acids. The CDR3 DNA follows: TGCGCCAGCAGCCAACCGGGACTAGCGGGAGACTACAATGAGCAGTTCTTC. Translation gives CASSQPGLAGDYNEQFF.

V and J are TRBV6-5 and TRBJ2-1; 9 bases agree with TRBD2. Trimming took 0 bases from V and 0 from J; bases not matched to a gene: 9. Germline CDR1 is MNHEY and CDR2 is SVGAGI. This CDR3 is 19 amino acids long. Here the CDR3 DNA reads TGTGCCAGCAGTTACTCGATGCCTAGCGGGGTGAGCTCCTACAATGAGCAGTTCTTC. It codes for CASSYSMPSGVSSYNEQFF.

This clonotype counts as large. The gene calls are TRBV6-6 and TRBJ2-1, with 7 bases lining up with TRBD2. The CDR3 sequence is 14 residues long. Germline V gives CDR1 MNHNY, CDR2 SVGAGI (reference sequence). With 0 bases clipped from V and 9 bases from J, the junction kept 5 bases outside the gene matches. The CDR3 loop is CASSYSRWEGEQFF. The DNA of the CDR3 is TGTGCCAGCAGTTACTCGCGCTGGGAGGGTGAGCAGTTCTTC.

This clonotype occurred a few times. The chain has TRBV30 and TRBJ1-5; no clear D. Germline loops: CDR1 GTSNPN, CDR2 SVGIG (reference sequence). Deletions cut 0 bases from V and 9 bases from J, with 12 bases between. There are 13 residues in the CDR3. The CDR3 nucleotides read TGTGCCTGGAGTGTACGGGAGATGGGGCCCCAGCATTTT. It yields the protein CAWSVREMGPQHF.

The rearrangement uses TRBV5-1 and TRBJ2-1; D perhaps matches TRBD2 (6 bases). The V end was cut by 4 bases, the J end by 4 bases, with 9 bases between. The CDR3 runs 13 residues. Germline V gene sequence: CDR1 SGHRS, CDR2 YFSETQ. This CDR3 is CASSPGVYNEQFF. The CDR3 DNA reads TGCGCCAGCAGCCCGGGAGTTTACAATGAGCAGTTCTTC.

The chain employs TRBV6-1 and TRBJ1-1; D possibly corresponds to TRBD1 (6 bases). CDR3 length: 14 amino acids. Germline CDR1 MNHNS, CDR2 SASEGT. V gave up 1 base and J gave up 4 bases, with 10 bases separating them. CDR3 DNA: TGTGCCAGCAGTGAAGTTTGGGGGCCCACTGAAGCTTTCTTT. Amino acid sequence: CASSEVWGPTEAFF.

V is TRBV6-1 and J is TRBJ2-3; 9 nucleotides agree with TRBD2. Trimming at V came to 0 bases and at J to 4 bases, leaving 2 bases not matched to a gene. This CDR3 comprises 15 residues. The germline CDR1 and CDR2 sequences are MNHNS and SASEGT. The CDR3, as DNA: TGTGCCAGCAGTGAAGCTAGCGGGAGCCCAGATACGCAGTATTTT. It yields the protein CASSEASGSPDTQYF.

The rearrangement joins TRBV27 to TRBJ2-1; TRBD2 might be the D (5 bases). The J call is doubtful: the DNA matches TRBJ2-7 better. The CDR3 covers 13 residues. From germline, CDR1 is MNHEY and CDR2 SMNVEV (reference sequence). CDR3 nucleotides: TGTGCCAGCAGTTCTCGGACTCCCATGCAGCAGTACTTC. Amino acid sequence: CASSSRTPMQQYF.

By sample fraction, this clonotype is medium-sized (0.01 to 0.1%). The gene calls are TRBV6-5 and TRBJ2-1; the match to TRBD2 covers 9 bases. This CDR3 comprises 15 residues. CDR1 is MNHEY, CDR2 SVGAGI, per germline. Trimming at V came to 4 bases and at J to 5 bases, leaving 6 bases not matched to a gene. CDR3 loop: CASSSGVAGDNEQFF. CDR3 sequence (DNA): TGTGCCAGCAGTTCCGGAGTAGCGGGAGACAATGAGCAGTTCTTC.

This clonotype came up a few times. The chain employs TRBV15 and TRBJ2-5; 10 bases align to TRBD1. This CDR3 contains 15 residues. Germline V gene data show CDR1 as LNHNV and CDR2 as YYDKDF (reference sequence). With V trimmed by 4 bases and J by 4 bases, 6 bases remained unmatched. The CDR3 loop is CATSNDRGLGETQYF. The DNA of the CDR3 is TGTGCCACCAGCAACGACAGGGGGCTAGGAGAGACCCAGTACTTC. The whole variable domain, remainder taken from reference TRBV15 and TRBJ2-5, is DAMVIQNPRYQVTQFGKPVTLSCSQTLNHNVMYWYQQKSSQAPKLLFHYYDKDFNNEADTPDNFQSRRPNTSFCFLDIRSPGLGDTAMYLCATSNDRGLGETQYFGPGTRLLVL.

The chain carries TRBV10-2 and TRBJ1-1; D remains unclear. V was cut by 0 bases and J by 3 bases, with 17 bases left in between. This CDR3 spans 17 amino acids. The germline CDR1 and CDR2 sequences are WSHSY and SAAADI. CDR3 region: CASSESTRLIVDTEAFF. In DNA, the CDR3 is TGCGCCAGCAGTGAGTCGACTCGTCTAATAGTTGACACTGAAGCTTTCTTT.